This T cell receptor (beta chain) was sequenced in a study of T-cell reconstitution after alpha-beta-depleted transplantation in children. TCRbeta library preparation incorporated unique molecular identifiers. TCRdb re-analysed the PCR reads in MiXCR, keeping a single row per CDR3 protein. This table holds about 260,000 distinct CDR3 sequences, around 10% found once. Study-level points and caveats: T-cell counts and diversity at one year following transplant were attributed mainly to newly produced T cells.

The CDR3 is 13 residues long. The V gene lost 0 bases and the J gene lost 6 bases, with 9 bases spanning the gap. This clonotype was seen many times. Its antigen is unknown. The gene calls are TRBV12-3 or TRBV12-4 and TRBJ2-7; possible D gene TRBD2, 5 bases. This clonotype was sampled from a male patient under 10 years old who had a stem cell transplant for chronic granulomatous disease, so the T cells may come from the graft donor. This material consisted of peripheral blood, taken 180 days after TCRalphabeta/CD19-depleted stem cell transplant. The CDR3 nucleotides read TGTGCCAGCAGTTTAGCTGGCGGGTCCGAGCAGTACTTC. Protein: CASSLAGGSEQYF.